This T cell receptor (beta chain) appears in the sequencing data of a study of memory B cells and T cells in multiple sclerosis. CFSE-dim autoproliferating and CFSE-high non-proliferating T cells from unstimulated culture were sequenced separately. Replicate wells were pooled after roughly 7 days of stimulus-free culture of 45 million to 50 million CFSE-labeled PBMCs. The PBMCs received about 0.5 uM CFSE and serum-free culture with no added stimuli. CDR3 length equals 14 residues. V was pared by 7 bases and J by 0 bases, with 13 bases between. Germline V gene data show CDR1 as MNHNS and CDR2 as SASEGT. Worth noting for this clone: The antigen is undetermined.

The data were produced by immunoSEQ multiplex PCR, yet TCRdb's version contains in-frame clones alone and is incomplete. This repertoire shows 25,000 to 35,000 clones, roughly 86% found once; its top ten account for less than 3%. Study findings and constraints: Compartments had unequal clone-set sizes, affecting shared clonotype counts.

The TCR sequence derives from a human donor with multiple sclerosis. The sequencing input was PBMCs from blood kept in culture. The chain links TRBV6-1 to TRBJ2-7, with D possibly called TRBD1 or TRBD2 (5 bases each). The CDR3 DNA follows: TGTGCCAGCAAACCGGGACCAAGCTCCTACGAGCAGTACTTC. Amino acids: CASKPGPSSYEQYF.